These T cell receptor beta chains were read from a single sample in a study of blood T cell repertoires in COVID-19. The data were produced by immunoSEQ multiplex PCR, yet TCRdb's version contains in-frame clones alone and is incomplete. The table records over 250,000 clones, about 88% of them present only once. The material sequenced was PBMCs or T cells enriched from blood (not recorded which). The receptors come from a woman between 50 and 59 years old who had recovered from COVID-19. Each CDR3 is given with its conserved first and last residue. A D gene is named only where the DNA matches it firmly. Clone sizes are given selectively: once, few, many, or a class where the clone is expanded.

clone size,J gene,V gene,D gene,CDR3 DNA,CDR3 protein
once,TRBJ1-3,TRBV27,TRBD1,TGTGCCAGCAGTTTATCGGGAAGGGGGCTATCTGGAAACACCATATATTTT,CASSLSGRGLSGNTIYF
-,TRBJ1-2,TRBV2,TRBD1,TGTGCCAGCCTACTATTGGACAGGGGGTCTGGCTACACCTTC,CASLLLDRGSGYTF
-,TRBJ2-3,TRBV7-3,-,TGTGCCAGCAGCTCAAGCGGAGTCACAGATACGCAGTATTTT,CASSSSGVTDTQYF
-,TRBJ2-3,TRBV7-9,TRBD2,TGTGCCAGCAGCGACCCAATAGCGGGAGATACGCAGTATTTT,CASSDPIAGDTQYF
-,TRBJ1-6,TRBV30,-,TGTGCCTGGATCGGCGGCGCATATAATTCACCCCTCCACTTT,CAWIGGAYNSPLHF
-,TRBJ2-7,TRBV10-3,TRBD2,TGTGCCATCAGTGAAGTAGCGGGAAGCTCCTACGAGCAGTACTTC,CAISEVAGSSYEQYF
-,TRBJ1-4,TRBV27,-,TGTGCCAGCAGCCAGGGTACTGCAACTAATGAAAAACTGTTTTTT,CASSQGTATNEKLFF
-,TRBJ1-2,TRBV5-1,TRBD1,TGCGCCAGCAGCTCCGCCGGGACAGGTTCAAGCTATGGCTACACCTTC,CASSSAGTGSSYGYTF
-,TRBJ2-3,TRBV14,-,TGTGCCAGCAGCCAAGCACTTCTACGCACAGATACGCAGTATTTT,CASSQALLRTDTQYF
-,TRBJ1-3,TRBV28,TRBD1,TGTGCCAGCGGGGGGACAGGGTTGGGAAACACCATATATTTT,CASGGTGLGNTIYF
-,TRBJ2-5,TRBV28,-,TGTGCCAGCAGACCTCCGGGACTGAACGGACAAGAGACCCAGTACTTC,CASRPPGLNGQETQYF
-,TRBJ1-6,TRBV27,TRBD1,TGTGCCAGCACCCGGACAGGATTCTATAATTCACCCCTCCACTTT,CASTRTGFYNSPLHF
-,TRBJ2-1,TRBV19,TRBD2,TGTGCCAGTAGTTGGGGACTAGGGAGAATTAATGAGCAGTTCTTC,CASSWGLGRINEQFF
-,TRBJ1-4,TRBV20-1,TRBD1,TGCAGTGCTAGTGGGTATAGGGGGCAGATTGAAAAACTGTTTTTT,CSASGYRGQIEKLFF
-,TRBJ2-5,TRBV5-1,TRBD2,TGCGCCAGCAGCTCTGGGGGACTAGCGGAAGAGACCCAGTACTTC,CASSSGGLAEETQYF
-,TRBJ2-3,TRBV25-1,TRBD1,TGTGCCAGCCAGGGACAGCTCACAGATACGCAGTATTTT,CASQGQLTDTQYF
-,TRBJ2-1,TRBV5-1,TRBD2,TGCGCCAGCAGCTTGGTGGCGGGAGTGGCCCACAATGAGCAGTTCTTC,CASSLVAGVAHNEQFF
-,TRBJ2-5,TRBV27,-,TGTGCCAGCAGTTTCCGAGTCCAAGAGACCCAGTACTTC,CASSFRVQETQYF
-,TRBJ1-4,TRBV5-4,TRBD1,TGTGCCAGCAGGCCTGACAGGGGGAATGAAAAACTGTTTTTT,CASRPDRGNEKLFF
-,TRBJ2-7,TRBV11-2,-,TGTGCCAGCAGCTTAGCCCCGGGATCCTTCTACGAGCAGTACTTC,CASSLAPGSFYEQYF
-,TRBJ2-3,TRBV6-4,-,TGTGCCAGCAGACGGAGCGCAACTCCCACAGATACGCAGTATTTT,CASRRSATPTDTQYF
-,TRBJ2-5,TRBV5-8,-,TGTGCCAGCGAGGCAGGGGTGAGACGGTCAGGCCAAGAGACCCAGTACTTC,CASEAGVRRSGQETQYF
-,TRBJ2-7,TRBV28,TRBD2,TGTGCCAGCAGGACTAGCGGGAGGGAGCAGTACTTC,CASRTSGREQYF
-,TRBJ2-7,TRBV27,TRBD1,TGTGCCAGCAGTTTTTCGGCCAGGGGGCAGGACGAGCAGTACTTC,CASSFSARGQDEQYF
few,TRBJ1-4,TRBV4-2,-,TGTGCCAGCAGCCAAGGACAGACAACTAATGAAAAACTGTTTTTT,CASSQGQTTNEKLFF
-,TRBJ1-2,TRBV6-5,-,TGTGCCAGCAGAACGGCGGGGGCGGGCTACTATGGCTACACCTTC,CASRTAGAGYYGYTF
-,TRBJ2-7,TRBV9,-,TGTGCCAGCAGCGTTAGTAGCGATAACTACGAGCAGTACTTC,CASSVSSDNYEQYF
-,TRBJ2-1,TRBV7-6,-,TGTGCCAGCAGCTTAAGGGGCCCCTACAATGAGCAGTTCTTC,CASSLRGPYNEQFF
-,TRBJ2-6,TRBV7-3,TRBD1,TGTGCCAGCAGCTCCGGACAGGGGCTGCCTGGGGCCAACGTCCTGACTTTC,CASSSGQGLPGANVLTF
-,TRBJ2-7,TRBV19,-,TGTGCCAGTAGTATTTCTACAGGGAGTGGCTACGAGCAGTACTTC,CASSISTGSGYEQYF
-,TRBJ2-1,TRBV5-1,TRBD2,TGCGCCAGCAGCTTGGATAGCGGGAGGGCCAATGAGCAGTTCTTC,CASSLDSGRANEQFF
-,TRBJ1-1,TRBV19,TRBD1,TGTGCCAGTACCAAGAAATACCAGGGGGCGGAAAACACTGAAGCTTTCTTT,CASTKKYQGAENTEAFF
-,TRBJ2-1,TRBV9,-,TGTGCCAGCAGCGACAGCGGACGATACAATGAGCAGTTCTTC,CASSDSGRYNEQFF
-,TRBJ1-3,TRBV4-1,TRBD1,TGCGCCAGCAGCCAAGAGGGACAGGGACTTGGAAACACCATATATTTT,CASSQEGQGLGNTIYF
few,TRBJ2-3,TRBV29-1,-,TGCAGCGTCGGGGGAAGAACAGATACGCAGTATTTT,CSVGGRTDTQYF
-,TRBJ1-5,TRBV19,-,TGTGCCAGTAGTACACAGGGTGTGGGCAATCAGCCCCAGCATTTT,CASSTQGVGNQPQHF
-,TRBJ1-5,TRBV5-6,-,TGTGCCAGCAGCTTTCGAGACAGGCCTAATCAGCCCCAGCATTTT,CASSFRDRPNQPQHF
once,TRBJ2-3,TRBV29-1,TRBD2,TGCAGCGTTGGGACTAGCGGGATAACAGATACGCAGTATTTT,CSVGTSGITDTQYF
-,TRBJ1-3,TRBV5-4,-,TGTGCCAGCAGCTTGGGCCGGGGAGGGGAATCTGGAAACACCATATATTTT,CASSLGRGGESGNTIYF
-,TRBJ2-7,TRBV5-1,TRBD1,TGCGCCAGCAGCACGGGACAGACCTACGAGCAGTACTTC,CASSTGQTYEQYF
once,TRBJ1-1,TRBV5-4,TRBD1,TGTGCCAGCAGCTTGAAAGACAGGGGTAACACTGAAGCTTTCTTT,CASSLKDRGNTEAFF
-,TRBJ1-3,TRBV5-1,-,TGCGCCAGCAGCTTGCAGGGGCAGGGAAACACCATATATTTT,CASSLQGQGNTIYF
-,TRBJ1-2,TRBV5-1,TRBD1,TGCGCCAGCATCGGGACAGGGGAAGGCTACACCTTC,CASIGTGEGYTF
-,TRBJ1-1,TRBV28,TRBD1,TGTGCCAGCAGTCTGGGACAGGGGGCACGTCTTCTCATGAACACTGAAGCTTTCTTT,CASSLGQGARLLMNTEAFF
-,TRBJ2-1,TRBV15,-,TGTGCCACCAGCAGAGATCCTACCCCAGGCGATGAGCAGTTCTTC,CATSRDPTPGDEQFF
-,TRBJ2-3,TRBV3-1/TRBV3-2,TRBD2,TGTGCCAGCAGCCTAAGAGCGGGAGGGCTCACAGATACGCAGTATTTT,CASSLRAGGLTDTQYF
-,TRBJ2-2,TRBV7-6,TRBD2,TGTGCCAGCAGCCCCCTAGCGGGAGTTTCCACCGGGGAGCTGTTTTTT,CASSPLAGVSTGELFF
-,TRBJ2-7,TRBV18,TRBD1,TGTGCCAGCTCGCAGGGACAGGGGCTCTCCTACGAGCAGTACTTC,CASSQGQGLSYEQYF
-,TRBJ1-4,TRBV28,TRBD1,TGTGCCAGCAGTTCCCGTGGGACAGGGGCGCTTTCAACTAATGAAAAACTGTTTTTT,CASSSRGTGALSTNEKLFF
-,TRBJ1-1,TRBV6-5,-,TGTGCCAGCAGTACTACGACCCTTGGGGCCACTGAAGCTTTCTTT,CASSTTTLGATEAFF
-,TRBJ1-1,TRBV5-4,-,TGTGCCAGCAGCTTGGGGCGGGGGAACACTGAAGCTTTCTTT,CASSLGRGNTEAFF
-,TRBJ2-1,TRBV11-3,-,TGTGCCAGCAGCCCCCAGGGCTGGAATGAGCAGTTCTTC,CASSPQGWNEQFF
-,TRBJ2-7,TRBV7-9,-,TGTGCCAGCAGTCCCGGTGGGGCGGTGATCTACGAGCAGTACTTC,CASSPGGAVIYEQYF
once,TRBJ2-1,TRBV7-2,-,TGTGCCAGCAGCTTAGCAGCGGGCAATGAGCAGTTCTTC,CASSLAAGNEQFF
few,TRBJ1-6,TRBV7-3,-,TGTGCCAGCAGCTTAGGGTCGGGTTCACCCCTCCACTTT,CASSLGSGSPLHF
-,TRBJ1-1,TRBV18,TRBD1,TGTGCCAGCTCCGTAAACTTGGACAGGGGTAACACTGAAGCTTTCTTT,CASSVNLDRGNTEAFF
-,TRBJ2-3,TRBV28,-,TGTGCCAGCAGTTTTAGCAGCCCCCTTCTTCGCACAGATACGCAGTATTTT,CASSFSSPLLRTDTQYF
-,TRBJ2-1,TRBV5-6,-,TGTGCCAGCAGCTTGTTTGGGACACCGCCAAATGAGCAGTTCTTC,CASSLFGTPPNEQFF
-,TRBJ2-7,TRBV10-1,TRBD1,TGCGCCAGCAGTCAGAAAAGTGGACAGGCAGCCTACGAGCAGTACTTC,CASSQKSGQAAYEQYF
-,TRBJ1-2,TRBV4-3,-,TGCGCCAGCAGCTACGACAGGACGAACTATGGCTACACCTTC,CASSYDRTNYGYTF